Presented here are 17 T cell receptor beta chains from one specimen sequenced in a study of CXCR3-negative and CXCR3-positive naive CD8 T cells. All TRB cDNA libraries came from 5' RACE performed with UMI labels. TCRdb re-called the 5' RACE reads and gives one entry per CDR3 protein, without DNA. This table lists about 50,000 distinct CDR3 sequences. The sequencing input was naive CXCR3- CD8+ T cells from blood. Sample subset: CD45RO-CCR7+CD27+CD95- naive CD8+ T cells lacking CXCR3 (TNR3-). Receptor source: a human donor in good health. Some clones in this sample may be carry-over from other donors' samples.

The chain uses TRBV12-3 or TRBV12-4 and TRBJ2-2; TCRdb's D gene call, TRBD2, goes unchecked for lack of DNA. The CDR3 is 17 amino acids. CDR3 region: CASSSPGTKPNTGELFF.

The rearrangement joins TRBV10-3 to TRBJ2-3; no DNA is available, so the TRBD2 call from TCRdb remains unchecked. From germline, CDR1 is ENHRY and CDR2 SYGVKD. The CDR3 loop spans 15 amino acids. The CDR3 spells CAISETQAGGDTQYF.

The chain uses TRBV3-1 and TRBJ1-5; TCRdb outputs TRBD1, but without DNA this stays unchecked. Germline CDR1 reads LGHDT; CDR2 reads YNNKEL (reference sequence). The CDR3 runs to 16 residues. CDR3: CASSQDLRTGNQPQHF.

The chain recombines TRBV15 with TRBJ1-4; the TCRdb call, TRBD1, lacks DNA for checking. The CDR3 has 15 residues. Germline V gene data show CDR1 as LNHNV and CDR2 as YYDKDF (reference sequence). CDR3 sequence: CATSVVQGAKEKLFF.

CDR3 residues: CSARDWGINTGELFF. The chain employs TRBV20-1 and TRBJ2-2; the TCRdb call, TRBD1, lacks DNA for checking. Germline V CDR1 and CDR2: DFQATT, SNEGSKA (reference sequence). The length of the CDR3 is 15 residues.

This chain uses TRBV7-6 with TRBJ2-1; TCRdb picks TRBD1, but there is no DNA to check that call. The CDR3 loop spans 15 amino acids. Germline V gene sequence: CDR1 SGHVS, CDR2 FNYEAQ. The CDR3 sequence is CASSLLGGGTYEQFF.

The chain joins TRBV29-1 to TRBJ2-7; the TCRdb D gene call, TRBD1, has no DNA to confirm it. The CDR3 covers 14 residues. Germline values: CDR1 SQVTM, CDR2 ANQGSEA. CDR3 sequence: CSVESQERTYEQYF.

V usage is TRBV11-1 and J usage is TRBJ2-5. The V gene's germline CDR1 is SGHAT and CDR2 FQDESV (reference sequence). The CDR3 covers 14 residues. The CDR3 reads CASSLPGSQETQYF.

The rearrangement links TRBV15 to TRBJ1-6; there is no DNA to check the TCRdb D call of TRBD1. The CDR3 length is 14 residues. Germline values: CDR1 LNHNV, CDR2 YYDKDF (reference sequence). The CDR3 spells CATTQGARNSPLHF.

The chain has TRBV12-3 or TRBV12-4 and TRBJ1-5. The CDR3 runs to 13 residues. This CDR3 is CASSSNNGQPQHF.

CDR3 sequence reads: CASSQPGLKSGANVLTF. The chain combines TRBV14 with TRBJ2-6; without DNA, the TCRdb call of TRBD2 cannot be checked. Germline assignment: CDR1 SGHDN and CDR2 FVKESK. The CDR3 contains 17 residues.

This chain uses TRBV6-2 or TRBV6-3 with TRBJ2-7. Germline CDR1 MNHEY, CDR2 SVGEGT. The CDR3 length is 12 residues. The chain's CDR3 is CASSIGSPEQYF.

The gene calls are TRBV4-3 and TRBJ1-1. The CDR3 is 14 residues long. Germline CDR1 LGHNA, CDR2 YSLEER. The CDR3 region is CASSQDQQNTEAFF.

The chain is built from TRBV20-1 and TRBJ2-1; TCRdb proposes TRBD1, but this gene call is untestable without DNA. CDR1 is DFQATT, CDR2 SNEGSKA, per germline (reference sequence). There are 12 residues in the CDR3. This chain's CDR3 is CSARDRGYEQFF.

The chain joins TRBV7-3 to TRBJ1-1; there is no DNA to check the TCRdb D call of TRBD1. This CDR3 is 15 amino acids long. CDR1 is SGHTA and CDR2 is FQGTGA in the germline V gene. CDR3 in amino acids: CASSLYPGGGSEAFF.

This chain connects TRBV29-1 to TRBJ2-7; TCRdb picks TRBD2, but there is no DNA to check that call. The length of the CDR3 is 12 residues. In germline, CDR1 is SQVTM, CDR2 ANQGSEA. The CDR3 protein is CSGRGEEYEQYF.

The J gene is TRBJ2-2, the V gene TRBV28; the TCRdb call, TRBD1, lacks DNA for checking. The CDR3 contains 18 residues. Germline V gene sequence: CDR1 MDHEN, CDR2 SYDVKM. This CDR3 is CASSLYDSVRLNTGELFF. Full variable domain (outside the CDR3, taken from reference TRBV28 and TRBJ2-2): DVKVTQSSRYLVKRTGEKVFLECVQDMDHENMFWYRQDPGLGLRLIYFSYDVKMKEKGDIPEGYSVSREKKERFSLILESASTNQTSMYLCASSLYDSVRLNTGELFFGEGSRLTVL.